The clone carrying this TCR beta chain showed up just a few times. Its antigen remains unknown. Trimming left V 8 bases short and J 4 bases short, with 5 bases between. Germline CDR1 SGHAT, CDR2 FQNNGV. This CDR3 has 10 residues. These data are taken from a study of tumor-infiltrating lymphocytes in localized non-small cell lung cancer. Study-wide background: The cohort mixed smokers and never-smokers, several histologies, and some post-neoadjuvant-chemotherapy samples. Findings of the study overall: Only some patients had TCR sequencing, depending on available tissue. No T-cell fraction difference was seen between IM1 and IM2 tumors.

The protocol was immunoSEQ multiplex PCR, while the TCRdb copy is restricted to in-frame clones and leaves out a portion. Of about 21,000 clones in the sample, 60% to 80% were seen once. The source of this sequence is a human donor with non-small cell lung cancer. Sequenced material: lung tumor tissue. The V gene is TRBV11-2, the J gene TRBJ2-5, with D uncertain. The CDR3 loop is CASGSETQYF. CDR3 DNA: TGTGCCAGCGGATCAGAGACCCAGTACTTC.